Following are 10 T cell receptor beta chains from one sample sequenced in a study of T cells generated in artificial thymic organoids (dated by TCRdb to between 2016 and 2019). The receptor library was made with 5' RACE. Sequencer: Illumina MiSeq. Separate semi-nested PCR amplifications were run for the TCRalpha and TCRbeta libraries, using Advantage 2 and reverse primers located in the TRAC or TRBC constant regions. TCRdb itself trimmed the public reads at Q25 with fastp, ran MiXCR and retained productive beta chains. All rows with the same CDR3 protein become a single entry with the most common DNA and genes. The sample table lists approximately 5,100 distinct CDR3 sequences, about 31% of them with a count of one. The biggest ten clones account for about 2.4% of the sample. Sample: naive CD8+ T cells from blood. In light of the paper, this sample's cell subset or site label describes: CD3+TCRalphabeta+CD8SP T cells; for blood, CD45RO-CCR7+ naive CD8+ T cells. All receptors derive from a human donor who gave cord blood stem cells for thymic organoid culture, a cardiac surgery patient who gave postnatal thymus, or a blood donor (not recorded which).

Concerning this clonotype: One base away lies a much larger clone, so this may be a sequencing read error. This chain joins TRBV2 and TRBJ2-4; perhaps D is TRBD1 or TRBD2 (5 bases each). V dropped 3 bases and J dropped 5 bases, with 17 bases sitting between them. CDR1 SNHLY and CDR2 FYNNEI come from the germline V gene. CDR3 length equals 16 residues. CDR3 region: CASSDDPRGAENIQYF. The DNA of the CDR3 is TGTGCCAGCAGTGATGACCCCCGAGGGGCCGAAAACATTCAGTACTTC.

As DNA, the CDR3 is TGTGCCAGCAGCTTGGTAGACAGCCTCAACTATGGCTACACCTTC. Translation: CASSLVDSLNYGYTF. The chain joins TRBV5-4 to TRBJ1-2, with D perhaps TRBD1 (5 bases). With 0 bases removed from V and 2 bases from J, the gap between germline ends came to 11 bases. CDR1 and CDR2 from the germline V gene are SGHNT and YYREEE (reference sequence). The CDR3 totals 15 residues.

This clonotype occurred a few times. CDR3 sequence (DNA): TGTGCCAGCAGCTTAGGACGGGTTGACTCTGGAAACACCATATATTTT. Translating gives CASSLGRVDSGNTIYF. This rearrangement joins TRBV7-8 to TRBJ1-3; no clear D. V shed 1 base and J shed 0 bases, with 10 bases lying between them. The length of the CDR3 is 16 residues. Looked up from germline, CDR1 is SGHVS and CDR2 is FQNEAQ.

This clonotype is judged medium-sized. This chain joins TRBV12-3 or TRBV12-4 and TRBJ2-7; D perhaps matches TRBD2 (6 bases). The V end was cut by 2 bases, the J end by 5 bases, with 10 bases between. The CDR3 contains 13 residues. CDR3 sequence (DNA): TGTGCCAGCAGTTTACGGGGGTTCGACGAGCAGTACTTC. Translating gives CASSLRGFDEQYF.

This clonotype was recorded a few times. The rearrangement links TRBV4-1 to TRBJ2-3; no clear D. The CDR3 runs 16 residues. V lost 2 bases and J 2 bases, leaving 14 bases between the germline ends. Germline CDR1 and CDR2: MGHRA and YSYEKL. CDR3 coding DNA: TGCGCCAGCAGCCAATTTCCGGGCCCCATCACAGATACGCAGTATTTT. Amino acids: CASSQFPGPITDTQYF.

This clonotype was detected a few times. The chain uses TRBV5-1 and TRBJ2-7; possibly TRBD1 or TRBD2 for D (5 bases each). Germline V gives CDR1 SGHRS, CDR2 YFSETQ. This CDR3 is built from 16 residues. The ends were cut back, 4 bases at V and 3 bases at J, with 20 bases in the middle. The chain's CDR3 is CASSPNSRDRDYEQYF. CDR3 in DNA: TGCGCCAGCAGCCCAAACAGCCGGGACCGAGACTACGAGCAGTACTTC.

This clonotype rates as medium-sized. This chain connects TRBV5-1 to TRBJ2-1; D perhaps matches TRBD1 (6 bases). The CDR3 is 14 amino acids. Per germline, CDR1 SGHRS and CDR2 YFSETQ. V lost 0 bases, J lost 5 bases, and 9 bases lay in between. The CDR3 DNA follows: TGCGCCAGCAGCTTGGAACAGGGTAACAATGAGCAGTTCTTC. Its protein product is CASSLEQGNNEQFF. Complete variable domain (other parts from reference TRBV5-1 and TRBJ2-1): KAGVTQTPRYLIKTRGQQVTLSCSPISGHRSVSWYQQTPGQGLQFLFEYFSETQRNKGNFPGRFSGRQFSNSRSEMNVSTLELGDSALYLCASSLEQGNNEQFFGPGTRLTVL.

The chain joins TRBV5-4 to TRBJ2-7, with 7 bases fitting TRBD1. V shed 4 bases and J 4 bases; nucleotides not matched to a gene: 8. Per the germline V gene, CDR1 is SGHNT and CDR2 is YYREEE (reference sequence). The length of the CDR3 is 14 residues. CDR3 region: CASSHPGQPYEQYF. In DNA form, the CDR3 reads TGTGCCAGCAGCCATCCGGGACAGCCTTACGAGCAGTACTTC.

Comment on this clonotype: One base away lies a much larger clone, so this may be a sequencing read error. V and J are TRBV24-1 and TRBJ1-1; no reliable D call. The germline gives CDR1 KGHDR, CDR2 SFDVKD. The length of the CDR3 is 12 residues. Trimming took 4 bases from V and 6 from J, leaving 8 bases between them. The CDR3 reads CATSDLTSEAFF. CDR3 bases: TGTGCCACCAGTGACCTGACTTCTGAAGCTTTCTTT.

By sample fraction, this clonotype is medium-sized. This chain links TRBV7-3 with TRBJ2-2; perhaps TRBD1 as D (5 bases). The ends were cut back, 1 base at V and 0 bases at J, with 9 bases in the middle. Per the germline V gene, CDR1 is SGHTA and CDR2 is FQGTGA. CDR3 length equals 16 residues. For the CDR3, the DNA is TGTGCCAGCAGCTTAAAGGGGAAAACGAACACCGGGGAGCTGTTTTTT. This encodes CASSLKGKTNTGELFF.